A selection of T cell receptor beta chains follows, all from one sample in a study of vaccination and CD4 T cells after COVID-19. These receptors' antigens are unknown. TCRdb re-called the PCR reads through MiXCR, storing one row per CDR3 protein. The sample has fewer than 15,000 distinct CDR3 sequences; less than 60% are singletons. Material for sequencing was CD4+ T cells from blood, cultured in vitro. The receptors originated from a human donor who had recovered from COVID-19. Each CDR3 is given with its conserved first and last residue. Each record gives: D gene, clone size, V gene, J gene, CDR3 DNA, CDR3 protein. D genes are given only for firm matches. Not every row has a clone size; where given, it reads once, few, many or a size class.

d_gene: NA
abundance: NA
v_gene: TRBV6-5
j_gene: TRBJ2-2
CDR3nt: TGTGCCAGCAGTTACTCCGGCTACACCGGGGAGCTGTTTTTT
CDR3aa: CASSYSGYTGELFF

d_gene: TRBD2
abundance: NA
v_gene: TRBV20-1
j_gene: TRBJ2-5
CDR3nt: TGCAGTGCTAGAGATCAGGCGGGAGCGCTAGAGACCCAGTACTTC
CDR3aa: CSARDQAGALETQYF

d_gene: TRBD1
abundance: NA
v_gene: TRBV20-1
j_gene: TRBJ1-5
CDR3nt: TGCAGTGCTAACCGAGGGGGCCCGGGACAGCCCCAGCATTTT
CDR3aa: CSANRGGPGQPQHF

d_gene: TRBD1
abundance: NA
v_gene: TRBV7-2
j_gene: TRBJ2-7
CDR3nt: TGTGCCAGCAGCCCTACAGGGGCGATCTACGAGCAGTACTTC
CDR3aa: CASSPTGAIYEQYF

d_gene: TRBD1
abundance: NA
v_gene: TRBV6-2/TRBV6-3
j_gene: TRBJ2-3
CDR3nt: TGTGCCAGCAGTTCCTGGACAGGGGGCACAGATACGCAGTATTTT
CDR3aa: CASSSWTGGTDTQYF

d_gene: TRBD1
abundance: NA
v_gene: TRBV7-6
j_gene: TRBJ2-7
CDR3nt: TGTGCCAGCAGCTCCTGGACAGGGGCGGACGAGCAGTACTTC
CDR3aa: CASSSWTGADEQYF

d_gene: NA
abundance: NA
v_gene: TRBV7-3
j_gene: TRBJ1-2
CDR3nt: TGTGCCAGCAGCGAAGACGGGGTGGGCTATGGCTACACCTTC
CDR3aa: CASSEDGVGYGYTF

d_gene: NA
abundance: NA
v_gene: TRBV6-5
j_gene: TRBJ1-1
CDR3nt: TGTGCCAGCAGTTACCGCAGGGGAGGTACTGAAGCTTTCTTT
CDR3aa: CASSYRRGGTEAFF

d_gene: NA
abundance: few
v_gene: TRBV5-8
j_gene: TRBJ1-1
CDR3nt: TGTGCCAGCAGCTTGTTACGGTTGAACACTGAAGCTTTCTTT
CDR3aa: CASSLLRLNTEAFF

d_gene: NA
abundance: once
v_gene: TRBV2
j_gene: TRBJ2-2
CDR3nt: TGTGCCAGCAGTCCCCGGAGGCCTAGGACCGGGGAGCTGTTTTTT
CDR3aa: CASSPRRPRTGELFF

d_gene: TRBD1
abundance: NA
v_gene: TRBV28
j_gene: TRBJ1-2
CDR3nt: TGTGCCAGCAGCACGCCCGTCAGACAGGGCGGCTATGGCTACACCTTC
CDR3aa: CASSTPVRQGGYGYTF

d_gene: TRBD2
abundance: NA
v_gene: TRBV20-1
j_gene: TRBJ2-3
CDR3nt: TGCAGTGCTACACGGGAGGGAATCAGCACAGATACGCAGTATTTT
CDR3aa: CSATREGISTDTQYF

d_gene: NA
abundance: NA
v_gene: TRBV18
j_gene: TRBJ1-2
CDR3nt: TGTGCCAGCAGCCGCCCCCAGTACTATGGCTACACCTTC
CDR3aa: CASSRPQYYGYTF

d_gene: NA
abundance: few
v_gene: TRBV7-9
j_gene: TRBJ1-6
CDR3nt: TGTGCCAGCAGCTTAGAGGGAAATTCACCCCTCCACTTT
CDR3aa: CASSLEGNSPLHF

d_gene: TRBD1
abundance: few
v_gene: TRBV20-1
j_gene: TRBJ1-2
CDR3nt: TGCAGTGCTCTAGGACAGGGCGGCTATGGCTACACCTTC
CDR3aa: CSALGQGGYGYTF

d_gene: NA
abundance: NA
v_gene: TRBV3-1
j_gene: TRBJ2-1
CDR3nt: TGTGCCAGCAGCCGAGGCTGGGTCAACAATGAGCAGTTCTTC
CDR3aa: CASSRGWVNNEQFF

d_gene: NA
abundance: few
v_gene: TRBV7-3
j_gene: TRBJ1-6
CDR3nt: TGTGCCAGCAGCGTTTCCGGGAGATCGAATTCACCCCTCCACTTT
CDR3aa: CASSVSGRSNSPLHF

d_gene: TRBD1
abundance: once
v_gene: TRBV5-1
j_gene: TRBJ1-1
CDR3nt: TGCGCCAGCAGCTTGTCGACAGGGGGCACCACTGAAGCTTTCTTT
CDR3aa: CASSLSTGGTTEAFF

d_gene: TRBD1
abundance: NA
v_gene: TRBV7-2
j_gene: TRBJ1-5
CDR3nt: TGTGCCAGCAGCACACAGGGGGGTCAGCCCCAGCATTTT
CDR3aa: CASSTQGGQPQHF

d_gene: TRBD1
abundance: NA
v_gene: TRBV20-1
j_gene: TRBJ2-5
CDR3nt: TGCAGTGCTCCTCTGAGGACAGGGACAGAGACCCAGTACTTC
CDR3aa: CSAPLRTGTETQYF

d_gene: NA
abundance: NA
v_gene: TRBV6-1
j_gene: TRBJ1-1
CDR3nt: TGTGCCAGCAGTGAAAGGGGGAACACTGAAGCTTTCTTT
CDR3aa: CASSERGNTEAFF

d_gene: TRBD2
abundance: few
v_gene: TRBV27
j_gene: TRBJ2-5
CDR3nt: TGTGCCAGCAGGTGGGGCTCAGCGGGGGAGACCCAGTACTTC
CDR3aa: CASRWGSAGETQYF

d_gene: TRBD1
abundance: few
v_gene: TRBV5-4
j_gene: TRBJ1-2
CDR3nt: TGTGCCAGCAGCTCGGGACAGGGAGCCCCGCGGGATGGCTACACCTTC
CDR3aa: CASSSGQGAPRDGYTF

d_gene: NA
abundance: NA
v_gene: TRBV2
j_gene: TRBJ2-1
CDR3nt: TGTGCCAGCACCACTATCCCCGACTACAATGAGCAGTTCTTC
CDR3aa: CASTTIPDYNEQFF

d_gene: TRBD2
abundance: few
v_gene: TRBV7-3
j_gene: TRBJ2-5
CDR3nt: TGTGCCAGCAGCTTATATGGACTGGCGGGAGATTATGAGACCCAGTACTTC
CDR3aa: CASSLYGLAGDYETQYF